This T cell receptor (beta chain) stems from a study of response to subunit inactivated influenza vaccine. Overall study findings and caveats: Authors suggested seasonal influenza vaccinations each recruit few new T cells.

This clonotype was seen many times. What it binds is not known. Using its own MiXCR run on the RT-PCR reads, TCRdb lists one record per CDR3 protein. The sample includes around 480,000 distinct CDR3 sequences, 16% of them seen just once. The sequence derives from a man between 45 and 75 years old who received an inactivated influenza vaccine. The sample in question was CD4+ T cells sorted from PBMCs, obtained less than 30 months after vaccination.

The CDR3 bases are TGTGCCAGCAGGACAGGGAGTTTGGGGGCCAACGTCCTGACTTTC. This encodes CASRTGSLGANVLTF. The genes are TRBV12-3 or TRBV12-4 and TRBJ2-6, with 7 bases aligning to TRBD1. The CDR3 runs to 15 residues. With V trimmed by 6 bases and J by 4 bases, 6 bases remained unmatched.